This T cell receptor (beta chain) derives from a study of human T cells and chemical hapten exposure. Study information: Slight volume differences across pooled libraries mainly accounted for varying per-sample TCR yields. General study points: After DPC sensitization, TCRs above 1 in 1000 frequency showed no change.

In the library, unique molecular identifiers were attached to individual cDNA molecules. MiXCR was run by TCRdb on the RACE reads, yielding one entry per CDR3 protein. The sample records approximately 320,000 distinct CDR3 sequences, 5.5% being singletons. This clonotype showed up many times. The antigen is not known. The CDR3 spans 18 residues. J gave up 8 bases and V 1 base, and 11 bases lay outside the gene matches. This sample's time point: pre-sensitization, week 0. Treatment meaning: therapeutic diphenylcyclopropenone sensitization with weekly scalp DPC. Sequencing started from total RNA isolated from unfractionated whole blood.

Material: whole blood, obtained in connection with sensitization to the hapten diphenylcyclopropenone (DPC). The rearrangement links TRBV12-3 or TRBV12-4 to TRBJ1-6; TRBD1 aligns across 10 bases. This clonotype was sampled from a woman between 18 and 29 years old with alopecia areata. Some clones in this sample may be carry-over from other donors' samples. The CDR3 DNA is TGTGCCAGCAGTTTAGATCCGGGACAGGGGTTTAGTTATTCACCCCTCCACTTT. It translates to CASSLDPGQGFSYSPLHF.